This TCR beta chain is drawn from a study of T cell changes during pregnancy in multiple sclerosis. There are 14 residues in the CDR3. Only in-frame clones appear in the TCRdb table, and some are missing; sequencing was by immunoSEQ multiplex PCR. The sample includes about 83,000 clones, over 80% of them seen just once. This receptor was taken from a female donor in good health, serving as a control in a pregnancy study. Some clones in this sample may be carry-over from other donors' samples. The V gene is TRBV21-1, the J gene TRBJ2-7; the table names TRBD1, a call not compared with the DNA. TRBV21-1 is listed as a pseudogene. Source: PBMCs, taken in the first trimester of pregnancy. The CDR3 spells CASSGAQGSYEQYF. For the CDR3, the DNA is TGTGCCAGCAGCGGGGCCCAGGGGTCCTACGAGCAGTACTTC.